What follows are 9 T cell receptor beta chains derived from one specimen sequenced in a study of cytomegalovirus exposure and HLA in healthy donors. The PCR contained 60 Vbeta and 13 Jbeta primers. TCRdb keeps only in-frame clones here, not all; method: immunoSEQ multiplex PCR. The data show around 150,000 clones, about 85% seen once. The sequencing sample was made of PBMCs. All receptors derive from a human donor in good health.

The chain uses TRBV9 and TRBJ1-3; maybe TRBD1 (6 bases). The V end lost 4 bases, the J end lost 0 bases, and 17 bases lay between the germline ends. CDR3 length: 17 amino acids. Germline CDR1 and CDR2: SGDLS and YYNGEE. DNA of the CDR3: TGTGCCAGCAGCCCCAGGGGAGGGCTCAACTCTGGAAACACCATATATTTT. Translating it yields CASSPRGGLNSGNTIYF.

The V and J genes are TRBV30 and TRBJ2-5; D not resolved. The CDR3 contains 11 residues. From germline, CDR1 is GTSNPN and CDR2 SVGIG (reference sequence). V lost 2 bases and J 5 bases, leaving 6 bases between the germline ends. This CDR3 is CAWSPLETQYF. The CDR3 bases are TGTGCCTGGAGTCCCCTCGAGACCCAGTACTTC.

This clone came up once. V gene TRBV28 combines with J gene TRBJ2-1; D ambiguous. V lost 6 bases, J lost 4 bases, and 16 bases lay in between. The CDR3 sequence is 15 residues long. Per germline, CDR1 MDHEN and CDR2 SYDVKM. The CDR3 sequence: CASSTTAAGYNEQFF. CDR3 DNA sequence: TGTGCCAGCAGCACCACGGCGGCCGGATACAATGAGCAGTTCTTC.

The chain recombines TRBV19 with TRBJ2-7; 9 nucleotides match TRBD1. Unmatched junction bases numbered 5, after V lost 6 bases and J lost 2 bases. Germline lookup yields CDR1 LNHDA and CDR2 SQIVND (reference sequence). The CDR3 runs to 14 residues. The CDR3 DNA reads as TGTGCCAGTAGCGCGGGACAGGGACCCTACGAGCAGTACTTC. Translated, it gives CASSAGQGPYEQYF. Based on the CDR3 plus reference TRBV19 and TRBJ2-7, the full variable domain is DGGITQSPKYLFRKEGQNVTLSCEQNLNHDAMYWYRQDPGQGLRLIYYSQIVNDFQKGDIAEGYSVSREKKESFPLTVTSAQKNPTAFYLCASSAGQGPYEQYFGPGTRLTVT.

This sequence joins TRBV27 and TRBJ2-6, with TRBD1 matching 9 bases. V was clipped by 6 bases and J by 0 bases; unmatched bases: 15. Germline lookup yields CDR1 MNHEY and CDR2 SMNVEV (reference sequence). There are 20 residues in the CDR3. The CDR3 DNA reads TGTGCCAGCAGCCACTTAAGGGGGACAGGGTTAACCTCTGGGGCCAACGTCCTGACTTTC. This encodes CASSHLRGTGLTSGANVLTF.

J is TRBJ2-5 and V is TRBV28; TRBD2 matches at 11 bases. The CDR3 runs 16 residues. Per the germline V gene, CDR1 is MDHEN and CDR2 is SYDVKM. With V trimmed by 3 bases and J by 1 base, 4 bases remained unmatched. CDR3 in DNA: TGTGCCAGCAGTTTTGGACTAGCGGGTTCCCAAGAGACCCAGTACTTC. The encoded protein is CASSFGLAGSQETQYF.

The rearrangement links TRBV7-2 to TRBJ1-5, with a weak D call TRBD1 (5 bases). The V gene lost 3 bases and the J gene lost 3 bases, with 9 bases spanning the gap. Germline V gene lookup returns CDR1 SGHTA and CDR2 FQGNSA. CDR3 length: 14 amino acids. The DNA of the CDR3 is TGTGCCAGCAGCTTCGACAGCCCCAATCAGCCCCAGCATTTT. Protein: CASSFDSPNQPQHF.

This clone has more than one count but fewer than ten. The chain links TRBV6-1 to TRBJ1-1; the D gene is possibly TRBD1 (6 bases). The germline V gene encodes CDR1 MNHNS and CDR2 SASEGT. CDR3 length: 14 residues. Between the trimmed V and J ends, which lost 4 bases and 4 bases, there was a span of 13 bases. This CDR3 is CASSAQGMGTEAFF. CDR3 DNA sequence: TGTGCCAGCAGTGCTCAGGGGATGGGCACTGAAGCTTTCTTT.

The chain combines TRBV19 with TRBJ2-7; D may be TRBD1 (6 bases). CDR3 length: 12 residues. V was cut by 8 bases and J by 3 bases, with 11 bases left in between. Germline V CDR1 and CDR2: LNHDA, SQIVND (reference sequence). For the CDR3, the DNA is TGTGCCAGTCGCAGGGGAAACTACGAGCAGTACTTC. Amino acids: CASRRGNYEQYF. Filled out from reference TRBV19 and TRBJ2-7, the complete variable domain reads DGGITQSPKYLFRKEGQNVTLSCEQNLNHDAMYWYRQDPGQGLRLIYYSQIVNDFQKGDIAEGYSVSREKKESFPLTVTSAQKNPTAFYLCASRRGNYEQYFGPGTRLTVT.